This TCR beta chain originates from a study of T-cell memory formation after mild COVID-19. Remarks on this clonotype: Its target is unknown.

UMIs and sample barcodes were carried by the TCR alpha and TCR beta cDNA libraries that 5'RACE produced using constant-segment primers. Using its own MiXCR run on the 5' RACE reads, TCRdb lists one record per CDR3 protein. The table shows hundreds of thousands of distinct CDR3 sequences, with less than 20% occurring only once. There are 13 residues in the CDR3. The V end lost 5 bases, the J end lost 5 bases, and 11 bases lay between the germline ends. CDR1 SGHTA and CDR2 FQGNSA come from the germline V gene. General study points: Later expanders leaned toward CD4+, whereas clones contracting from day 15 to 85 were balanced CD4/CD8.

The sequence was collected from a man younger than 35 who had mild COVID-19 (a few samples of this study predate the infection). Cell type and time point are not known. The sequenced sample consisted of PBMCs or a T cell subset sorted from them (not recorded which). This chain links TRBV7-2 with TRBJ2-3, with D possibly being TRBD1 (5 bases). The CDR3 spells CASSRAGIDTQYF. The CDR3 region has the DNA TGTGCCAGCAGCAGAGCAGGGATAGATACGCAGTATTTT.